This TCR delta chain emerged from a study of delta chains in infants with herpesvirus infections listed by TCRdb under 2023. The study in broad terms: To characterize gammadelta T cell responses to primary cytomegalovirus (CMV) infection, researchers prospectively followed a birth cohort of Ugandan infants starting at birth. The study searched for a public fetal Vdelta1/Vgamma8 gammadelta TCR clonotype in infants who acquired CMV infection after birth. From PBMC, gammadelta TCRs were sequenced for 18 CMV-infected infants (one congenitally infected) and eight or nine CMV-uninfected infants who had sufficient sample available. Blood samples from the infants were grouped into approximate ages of 1.5, 4, 8 and 12 months. The previously published Belgian fetal and cord blood gammadelta TCR data were not generated in this cohort and were added only for comparison.

Libraries were constructed by RT-PCR. TCR cDNA was generated by reverse transcription of PBMC RNA with SuperScript II and gamma-chain- and delta-chain-specific primers. Purification of cDNA was performed with AMPure XP beads, after which the cDNA was amplified and indexed with Illumina adapters by means of the Nextera XT Index Kit. Sequencing of the gammadelta TCR libraries was done on an Illumina MiSeq using a V2 300-cycle kit. Per the source publication's procedure: Using MiXCR v2.1.12, CDR3 sequences were assembled, and reads were mapped onto D, J and V genes obtained from GenBank. VDJtools v1.2.1 was used to carry out repertoire analyses of the CDR3 clonotypes. Clonotypes were called again by TCRdb from the public reads via CATT, and duplicate nucleotide sequences were then merged into one entry. The V and J calls here are based on TCRdb, not the publication. Recorded for this sample are under 1,500 delta-chain clones; more than 30% of them occurred a single time. The leading ten clones occupy about 22% of the sample.

In this sample, this clone turned up a few times. Its antigen is still unknown. No much larger clone exists at a distance of one base, and base qualities are not known. Via the germline V gene, CDR1 is TSWWSYY and CDR2 QGS. The CDR3, from cysteine to phenylalanine, totals 20 residues. The CDR3 DNA has 60 bases and is translated from base 1. Unmatched junction bases come to 16, with V trimmed by 2 bases and J by 1 base. In Kampala, Uganda, pregnant women receiving prenatal care were recruited and their infants were enrolled, and documentation of maternal HIV status was required. Home visits to families took place weekly, and collection of infant clinical information, oral swabs and peripheral blood began at 6 weeks of age and was repeated every 4 months after that. Blood was drawn into heparin tubes, and PBMC were isolated via Ficoll-Paque density gradient centrifugation and then cryopreserved. Overall study outcomes, separate from this receptor: The frequency of the public clonotype among Vdelta1 cells appeared to be inversely correlated with age at infection and fell quickly, apparently not lasting beyond 2 to 3 months. Of roughly 17 CMV-infected infants, several carried the public Vdelta1 clonotype: the congenitally infected infant plus three who were infected postnatally before 120 days of age. Presence of the public clonotype at levels below the detection limit might still occur in CMV-uninfected infants. A small sample size and the lack of race- or environment-matched controls were noted by the authors, because CMV is acquired by nearly all Ugandans before adulthood. The public clonotype was found only at the first time point after infection and was absent in uninfected infants and in those infected after 120 days.

This sequence originates from a human donor who was a Ugandan infant, either HIV-exposed or HIV-unexposed (not recorded which). The sequencing used peripheral blood, collected at time point 2 of longitudinal follow-up. The rearrangement combines TRDV1 with TRDJ1; 10 nucleotides in the junction match TRDD3. The base sequence is TGTGCTCTTGGGGAAATCCCCTTAGGAGGGGGGATACGCGCCACCGATAAACTCATCTTT. Its translation reads: CALGEIPLGGGIRATDKLIF.